This TCR beta chain was documented in a study of cytomegalovirus exposure and HLA in healthy donors. PCR was performed using 60 Vbeta and 13 Jbeta primers. Some clones are missing from TCRdb's copy, which holds only in-frame ones; the method was immunoSEQ multiplex PCR. In the table there are around 85,000 clones, just under 75% of which are singletons. The CDR3 has 13 residues. Germline V lookup: CDR1 SGHTA, CDR2 FQGNSA. The receptor was isolated from a man aged 60 to 75 in good health and CMV-seronegative. The V gene is TRBV7-2, the J gene TRBJ2-5, with D perhaps TRBD2 (5 bases). The J call may not be correct, given that the DNA end is closer to TRBJ2-7. Sequences were obtained from PBMCs. CDR3 residues: CASSNGREYEQYF. The CDR3 DNA reads TGTGCCAGCAGCAATGGTAGGGAGTACGAGCAGTACTTC.